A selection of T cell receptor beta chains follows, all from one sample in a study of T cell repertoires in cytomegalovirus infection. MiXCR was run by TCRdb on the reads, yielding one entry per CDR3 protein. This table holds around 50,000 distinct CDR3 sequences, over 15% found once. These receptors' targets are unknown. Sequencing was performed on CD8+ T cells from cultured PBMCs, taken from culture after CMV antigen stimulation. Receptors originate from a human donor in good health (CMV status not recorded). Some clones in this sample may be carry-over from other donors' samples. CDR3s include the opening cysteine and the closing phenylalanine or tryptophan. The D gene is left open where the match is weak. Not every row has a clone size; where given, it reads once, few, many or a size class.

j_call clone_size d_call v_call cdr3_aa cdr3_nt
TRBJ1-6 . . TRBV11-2 CASSLVQGRRNSPLHF TGTGCCAGCAGCTTAGTTCAGGGCCGAAGGAATTCACCCCTCCACTTT
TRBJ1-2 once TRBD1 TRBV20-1 CSASDRVRYGYTF TGCAGTGCAAGCGACAGGGTCCGGTATGGCTACACCTTC
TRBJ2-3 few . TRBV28 CASSFVTHTDTQYF TGTGCCAGCAGTTTTGTTACACACACAGATACGCAGTATTTT
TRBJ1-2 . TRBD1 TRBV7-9 CASSLPRQGVHYGYTF TGTGCCAGCAGCCTACCCCGACAGGGGGTTCACTATGGCTACACCTTC
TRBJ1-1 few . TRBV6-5 CASSYVKNTEAFF TGTGCCAGCAGTTACGTCAAGAACACTGAAGCTTTCTTT
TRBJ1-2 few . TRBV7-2 CASSLGEDGNYGYTF TGTGCCAGCAGCTTAGGGGAAGACGGGAACTATGGCTACACCTTC
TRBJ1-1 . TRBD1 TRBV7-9 CASSTPLSGGRAEAFF TGTGCCAGCAGCACCCCTCTTTCAGGGGGGAGGGCTGAAGCTTTCTTT
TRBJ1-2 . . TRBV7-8 CASSLEGPMAQNYGYTF TGTGCCAGCAGCTTAGAGGGGCCCATGGCCCAAAACTATGGCTACACCTTC
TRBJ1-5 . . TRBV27 CASKKGVRQPQHF TGTGCCAGCAAAAAGGGTGTTCGGCAGCCCCAGCATTTT
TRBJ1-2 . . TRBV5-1 CASSSEELSYGYTF TGCGCCAGCAGTTCAGAGGAACTAAGCTATGGCTACACCTTC
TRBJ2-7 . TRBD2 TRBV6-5 CASSHPGGRGSYEQYF TGTGCCAGCAGTCATCCAGGTGGTCGCGGGAGCTACGAGCAGTACTTC
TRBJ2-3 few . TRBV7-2 CASSLVLAGLLDTQYF TGTGCCAGCAGCTTAGTTTTGGCGGGCCTGCTGGATACGCAGTATTTT
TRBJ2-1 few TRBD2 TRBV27 CASSFGSGGDNEQFF TGTGCCAGCAGTTTTGGTAGCGGGGGGGACAATGAGCAGTTCTTC
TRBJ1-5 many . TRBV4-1 CASSHAGSSNQPQHF TGCGCCAGCAGCCATGCCGGGAGTAGCAATCAGCCCCAGCATTTT
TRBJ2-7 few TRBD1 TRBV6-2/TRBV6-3 CASSYSTDGQGGYEQYF TGTGCCAGCAGTTACTCGACGGACGGACAGGGTGGGTACGAGCAGTACTTC
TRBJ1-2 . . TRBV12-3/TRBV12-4 CASISGGSGYTF TGTGCCAGCATTTCAGGCGGTTCCGGCTACACCTTC
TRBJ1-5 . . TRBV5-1 CASSLIDSLNQPQHF TGCGCCAGCAGCTTGATCGACAGTCTCAATCAGCCCCAGCATTTT
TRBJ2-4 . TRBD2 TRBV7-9 CASSLATSGSKNIQYF TGTGCCAGCAGCTTAGCGACTAGCGGATCCAAAAACATTCAGTACTTC
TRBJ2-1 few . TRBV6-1 CASSEELRHSYNEQFF TGTGCCAGCAGTGAAGAACTCCGTCACAGTTACAATGAGCAGTTCTTC
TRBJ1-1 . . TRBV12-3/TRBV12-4 CASSRTRTMNTEAFF TGTGCCAGCAGCCGAACACGTACCATGAACACTGAAGCTTTCTTT
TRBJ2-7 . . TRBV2 CASSNNSVYEQYF TGTGCCAGCAGTAATAATAGCGTATACGAGCAGTACTTC
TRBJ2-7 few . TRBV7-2 CASSLARGGEQYF TGTGCCAGCAGCTTAGCGAGAGGGGGCGAGCAGTACTTC
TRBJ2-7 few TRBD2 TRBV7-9 CASSLRAGGPYEQYF TGTGCCAGCAGCTTAAGGGCGGGAGGGCCCTACGAGCAGTACTTC
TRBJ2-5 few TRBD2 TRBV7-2 CASSLTSGTYQETQYF TGTGCCAGCAGCTTGACTAGCGGGACGTACCAAGAGACCCAGTACTTC
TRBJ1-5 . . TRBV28 CASSFEVGNQPQHF TGTGCCAGCAGTTTCGAGGTGGGCAATCAGCCCCAGCATTTT
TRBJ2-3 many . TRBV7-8 CASSRAETTDTQYF TGTGCCAGCAGCCGGGCGGAGACCACAGATACGCAGTATTTT